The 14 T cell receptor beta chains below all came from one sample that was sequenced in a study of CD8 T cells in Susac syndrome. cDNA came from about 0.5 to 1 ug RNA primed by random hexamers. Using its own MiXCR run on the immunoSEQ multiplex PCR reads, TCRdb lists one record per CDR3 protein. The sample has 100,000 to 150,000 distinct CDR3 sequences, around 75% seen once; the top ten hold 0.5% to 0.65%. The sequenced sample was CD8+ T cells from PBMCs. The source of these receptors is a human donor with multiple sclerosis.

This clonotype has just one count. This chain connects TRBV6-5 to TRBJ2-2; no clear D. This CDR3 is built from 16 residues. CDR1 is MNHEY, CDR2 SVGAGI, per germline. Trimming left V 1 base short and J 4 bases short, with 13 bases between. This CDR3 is CASSYFPDPFTGELFF. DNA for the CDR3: TGTGCCAGCAGTTACTTTCCCGACCCTTTCACCGGGGAGCTGTTTTTT.

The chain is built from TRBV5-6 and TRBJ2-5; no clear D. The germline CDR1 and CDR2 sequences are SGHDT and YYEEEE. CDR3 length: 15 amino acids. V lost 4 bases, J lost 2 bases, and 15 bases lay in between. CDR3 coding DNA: TGTGCCAGCAGCCATCGTCTGGGTTGGCAAGAGACCCAGTACTTC. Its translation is CASSHRLGWQETQYF. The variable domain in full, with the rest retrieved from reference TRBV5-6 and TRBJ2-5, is DAGVTQSPTHLIKTRGQQVTLRCSPKSGHDTVSWYQQALGQGPQFIFQYYEEEERQRGNFPDRFSGHQFPNYSSELNVNALLLGDSALYLCASSHRLGWQETQYFGPGTRLLVL.

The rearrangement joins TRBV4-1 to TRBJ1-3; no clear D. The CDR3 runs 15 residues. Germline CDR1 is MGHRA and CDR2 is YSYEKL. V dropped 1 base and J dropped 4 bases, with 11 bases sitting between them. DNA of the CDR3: TGCGCCAGCAGCCAAGCGTCGGACCTCGGAAACACCATATATTTT. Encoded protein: CASSQASDLGNTIYF.

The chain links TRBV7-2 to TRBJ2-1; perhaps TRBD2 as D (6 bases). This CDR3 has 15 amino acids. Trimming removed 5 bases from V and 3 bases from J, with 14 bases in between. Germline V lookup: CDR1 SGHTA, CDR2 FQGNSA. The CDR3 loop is CASSPLASLYNEQFF. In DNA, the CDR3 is TGTGCCAGCAGCCCGCTAGCGTCCCTCTACAATGAGCAGTTCTTC. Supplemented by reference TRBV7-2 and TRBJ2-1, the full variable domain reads GAGVSQSPSNKVTEKGKDVELRCDPISGHTALYWYRQSLGQGLEFLIYFQGNSAPDKSGLPSDRFSAERTGGSVSTLTIQRTQQEDSAVYLCASSPLASLYNEQFFGPGTRLTVL.

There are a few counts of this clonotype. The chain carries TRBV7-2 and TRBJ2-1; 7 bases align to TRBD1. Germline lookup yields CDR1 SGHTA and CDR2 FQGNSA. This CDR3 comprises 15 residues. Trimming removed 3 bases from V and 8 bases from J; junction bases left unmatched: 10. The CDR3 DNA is TGTGCCAGCAGCTTTGGCATAGGGGGCATCGATGAGCAGTTCTTC. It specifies CASSFGIGGIDEQFF.

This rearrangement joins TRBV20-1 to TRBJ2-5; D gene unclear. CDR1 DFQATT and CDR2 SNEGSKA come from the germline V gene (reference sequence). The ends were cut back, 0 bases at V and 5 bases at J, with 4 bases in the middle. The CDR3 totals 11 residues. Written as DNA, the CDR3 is TGCAGTGCTAGAGATTTGGAGACCCAGTACTTC. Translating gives CSARDLETQYF.

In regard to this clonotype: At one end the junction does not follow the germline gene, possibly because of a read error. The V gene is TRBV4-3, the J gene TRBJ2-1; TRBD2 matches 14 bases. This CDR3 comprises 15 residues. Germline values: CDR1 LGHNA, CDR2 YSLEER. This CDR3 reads CASSRTSGGYNEQFF. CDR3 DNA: TGTGCCAGCAGCAGGACTAGCGGGGGGTACAATGAGCAGTTCTTC.

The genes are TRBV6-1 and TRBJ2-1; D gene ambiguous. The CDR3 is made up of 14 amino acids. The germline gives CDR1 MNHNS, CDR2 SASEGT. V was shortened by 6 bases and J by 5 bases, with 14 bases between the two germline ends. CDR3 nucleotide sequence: TGTGCCAGCAGCCCTGGAGACCATCACAATGAGCAGTTCTTC. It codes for CASSPGDHHNEQFF.

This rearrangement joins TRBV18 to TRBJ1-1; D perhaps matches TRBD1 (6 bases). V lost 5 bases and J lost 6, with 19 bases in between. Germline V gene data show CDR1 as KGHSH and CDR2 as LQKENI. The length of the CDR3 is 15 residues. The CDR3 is CASSSQRGLKAEAFF. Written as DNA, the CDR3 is TGTGCCAGCTCATCCCAACGGGGGCTAAAGGCTGAAGCTTTCTTT. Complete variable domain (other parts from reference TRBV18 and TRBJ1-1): NAGVMQNPRHLVRRRGQEARLRCSPMKGHSHVYWYRQLPEEGLKFMVYLQKENIIDESGMPKERFSAEFPKEGPSILRIQQVVRGDSAAYFCASSSQRGLKAEAFFGQGTRLTVV.

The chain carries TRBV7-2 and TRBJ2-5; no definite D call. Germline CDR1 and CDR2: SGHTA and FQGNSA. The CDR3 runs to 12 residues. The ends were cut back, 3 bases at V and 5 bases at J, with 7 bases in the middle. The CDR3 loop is CASSLDDETQYF. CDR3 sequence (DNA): TGTGCCAGCAGCTTGGACGATGAGACCCAGTACTTC. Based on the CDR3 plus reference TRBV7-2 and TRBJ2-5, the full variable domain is GAGVSQSPSNKVTEKGKDVELRCDPISGHTALYWYRQSLGQGLEFLIYFQGNSAPDKSGLPSDRFSAERTGGSVSTLTIQRTQQEDSAVYLCASSLDDETQYFGPGTRLLVL.

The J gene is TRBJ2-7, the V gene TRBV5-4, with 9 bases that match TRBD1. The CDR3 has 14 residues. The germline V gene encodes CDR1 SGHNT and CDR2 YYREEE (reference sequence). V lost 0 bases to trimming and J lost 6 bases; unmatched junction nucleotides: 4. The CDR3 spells CASSLEQGASEQYF. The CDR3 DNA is TGTGCCAGCAGCTTGGAACAGGGGGCTTCCGAGCAGTACTTC. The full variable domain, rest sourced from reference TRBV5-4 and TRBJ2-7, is ETGVTQSPTHLIKTRGQQVTLRCSSQSGHNTVSWYQQALGQGPQFIFQYYREEENGRGNFPPRFSGLQFPNYSSELNVNALELDDSALYLCASSLEQGASEQYFGPGTRLTVT.

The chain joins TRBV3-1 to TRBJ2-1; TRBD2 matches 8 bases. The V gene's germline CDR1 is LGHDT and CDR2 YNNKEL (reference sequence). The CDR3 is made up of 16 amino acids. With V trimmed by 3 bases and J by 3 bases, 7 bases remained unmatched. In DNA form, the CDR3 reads TGTGCCAGCAGCCATTCAGCGGGAGCCAGCTACAATGAGCAGTTCTTC. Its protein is CASSHSAGASYNEQFF.

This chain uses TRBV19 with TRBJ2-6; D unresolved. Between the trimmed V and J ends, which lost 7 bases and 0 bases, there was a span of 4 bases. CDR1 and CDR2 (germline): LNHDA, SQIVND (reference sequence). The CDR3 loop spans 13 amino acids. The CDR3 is CASTGSGANVLTF. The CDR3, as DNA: TGTGCCAGTACCGGCTCTGGGGCCAACGTCCTGACTTTC.

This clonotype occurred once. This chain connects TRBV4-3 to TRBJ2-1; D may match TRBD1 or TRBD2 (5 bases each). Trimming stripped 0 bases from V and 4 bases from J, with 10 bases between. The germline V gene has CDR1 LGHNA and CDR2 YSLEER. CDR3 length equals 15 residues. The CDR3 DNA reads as TGCGCCAGCAGCCAAGATGGGGGTCAATACAATGAGCAGTTCTTC. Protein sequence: CASSQDGGQYNEQFF.